Included here is one T cell receptor beta chain sequence, with context. The data belong to a study of T-cell memory formation after mild COVID-19. TCRdb reanalysed the 5' RACE reads using MiXCR and keeps one entry per CDR3 protein. The repertoire holds roughly 560,000 distinct CDR3 sequences, with roughly 20% as singletons. The V gene end was trimmed by 1 base and the J gene end by 1 base; junction bases not matched to a gene: 4. The CDR3 consists of 16 residues. Germline values: CDR1 SGHAT, CDR2 FQNNGV. The TCR was taken from an adult woman who had mild COVID-19 (a few samples of this study predate the infection). Cell type and time point are not known. Sequencing input: PBMCs or a T cell subset sorted from them (not recorded which). The J gene is TRBJ2-7, the V gene TRBV11-2; 10 positions match TRBD1. The CDR3 sequence: CASSLAWTGGSYEQYF. The DNA of the CDR3 is TGTGCCAGCAGCTTAGCGTGGACAGGGGGTTCCTACGAGCAGTACTTC.